The entry below describes one TCR beta chain. Its cognate antigen is unknown. The data were obtained in a study of identical twins. The study's findings and limits: Abundant cord blood beta clonotypes carried fewer insertions; memory repertoires showed none. Among out-of-frame alpha sequences shared by twins, low generation probability occurred in excess.

It was template switching that added a universal primer site, and there were unique molecular identifiers on the cDNA. One entry per CDR3 protein results from TCRdb running MiXCR on the 5' RACE reads. The repertoire holds roughly 1.6 million distinct CDR3 sequences, with around a third as singletons. Germline values: CDR1 LGHDT, CDR2 YNNKEL (reference sequence). The CDR3 has 12 amino acids. Trimming left V 1 base short and J 9 bases short, with 10 bases between. The sample consisted of cord blood. This receptor was taken from a newborn girl in good health. The V and J genes are TRBV3-1 and TRBJ2-7; a weak D match, TRBD1 (6 bases). Here the CDR3 reads CASSQGQTGQYF. In nucleotides, the CDR3 is TGTGCCAGCAGCCAAGGGCAGACAGGGCAGTACTTC.